This T cell receptor beta chain was retrieved from a study of yellow fever vaccine responses in identical twins. Trimming stripped 5 bases from V and 2 bases from J, with 14 bases between. Germline loops: CDR1 SGHNT, CDR2 YENEEA. This CDR3 comprises 15 residues. General observations from the study: Twins' T cell vaccine responses reportedly looked partly convergent, partly personalized.

TCRdb re-called the RT-PCR reads with MiXCR, one entry per CDR3 protein. This table has approximately 3,500 distinct CDR3 sequences, around 81% appearing once. Comment on this clonotype: Its target is not known.

This receptor was obtained from a woman aged 18-35 years who received the yellow fever vaccine. Sequences were derived from T cells from blood (PBMCs), unsorted or a sorted subset (not recorded which), sampled before or after yellow fever vaccination (not recorded which). The gene calls are TRBV11-3 and TRBJ2-3; possible D gene TRBD2, 6 bases. CDR3 amino acids: CASSPSSASTDTQYF. DNA of the CDR3: TGTGCCAGCAGCCCCTCTAGCGCCTCCACAGATACGCAGTATTTT.